The 30 T cell receptor beta chains below were found in one sample sequenced in a study of CD8+ T cells in alopecia areata. After isolation, RNA underwent reverse transcription to generate cDNA as the sequencing template. The assay was immunoSEQ multiplex PCR, and TCRdb's table has in-frame clones only and misses some. The repertoire holds over 110,000 clones, approximately 50% seen once, with 0.99% in the top ten. This specimen was CD4+ T cells sorted from blood, taken at week 0. The receptor set was obtained from a human donor with alopecia areata.

V gene TRBV15 combines with J gene TRBJ2-5, with TRBD2 matching over 7 bases. After removal of 4 bases from V and 4 bases from J, the junction contained 3 bases not matched to a gene. The CDR3 spans 13 residues. The germline CDR1 and CDR2 sequences are LNHNV and YYDKDF (reference sequence). CDR3 sequence (DNA): TGTGCCACCAGCATTATAGCGGGAGAGACCCAGTACTTC. It specifies CATSIIAGETQYF.

The chain recombines TRBV9 with TRBJ2-1; D gene uncertain. This CDR3 has 11 residues. Germline assignment: CDR1 SGDLS and CDR2 YYNGEE. The V gene lost 4 bases and the J gene lost 8 bases, with 7 bases spanning the gap. The CDR3 DNA reads as TGTGCCAGCAGCCTTGACTATGAGCAGTTCTTC. It encodes CASSLDYEQFF. Looking up the rest from reference TRBV9 and TRBJ2-1 gives the full variable domain: DSGVTQTPKHLITATGQRVTLRCSPRSGDLSVYWYQQSLDQGLQFLIQYYNGEERAKGNILERFSAQQFPDLHSELNLSSLELGDSALYFCASSLDYEQFFGPGTRLTVL.

The rearrangement uses TRBV28 and TRBJ2-1; D remains ambiguous. With 8 bases removed from V and 8 bases from J, the gap between germline ends came to 13 bases. The CDR3 has 12 residues. Germline V lookup: CDR1 MDHEN, CDR2 SYDVKM. The CDR3 DNA sequence: TGTGCCAGCCGCCCCGCCCGGCATGAGCAGTTCTTC. Its translation: CASRPARHEQFF.

The chain links TRBV19 to TRBJ1-2; 7 bases line up with TRBD1. This CDR3 contains 13 residues. V shed 7 bases, J shed 8 bases, and the junction held 10 bases outside the gene matches. Germline V gives CDR1 LNHDA, CDR2 SQIVND (reference sequence). The CDR3 protein is CASTRGTEGGYTF. For the CDR3, the DNA is TGTGCCAGTACCAGAGGGACAGAAGGAGGCTACACCTTC.

This chain joins TRBV4-1 and TRBJ1-1, with TRBD1 matching over 7 bases. J lost 3 bases, V lost 0 bases, and 16 bases had no gene match. The CDR3 has 19 residues. The germline V gene encodes CDR1 MGHRA and CDR2 YSYEKL. In nucleotides, the CDR3 is TGCGCCAGCAGCCAAGAGTTCCCCCTGACAGGGACGTTGGACACTGAAGCTTTCTTT. Its protein is CASSQEFPLTGTLDTEAFF.

The rearrangement links TRBV9 to TRBJ2-7; either TRBD1 or TRBD2 may fit D (5 bases each). V was trimmed by 0 bases and J by 5 bases, leaving 15 bases between them. This CDR3 contains 15 residues. The germline CDR1 and CDR2 sequences are SGDLS and YYNGEE. The CDR3 loop is CASSVGMGPGDEQYF. In DNA, the CDR3 is TGTGCCAGCAGCGTAGGAATGGGGCCCGGGGACGAGCAGTACTTC. Supplemented by reference TRBV9 and TRBJ2-7, the full variable domain reads DSGVTQTPKHLITATGQRVTLRCSPRSGDLSVYWYQQSLDQGLQFLIQYYNGEERAKGNILERFSAQQFPDLHSELNLSSLELGDSALYFCASSVGMGPGDEQYFGPGTRLTVT.

J is TRBJ2-1 and V is TRBV29-1, with 7 bases lining up with TRBD2. V was clipped by 2 bases and J by 1 base; unmatched bases: 5. Germline V gene lookup returns CDR1 SQVTM and CDR2 ANQGSEA. The CDR3 runs to 15 residues. Written as DNA, the CDR3 is TGCAGCGTTGAAATGGGGACTAATTCCTACAATGAGCAGTTCTTC. Translation gives CSVEMGTNSYNEQFF.

The chain carries TRBV7-2 and TRBJ2-7; D call uncertain. Germline V lookup: CDR1 SGHTA, CDR2 FQGNSA. V was clipped by 4 bases and J by 2 bases, with 12 bases between them. This CDR3 contains 14 residues. The DNA of the CDR3 is TGTGCCAGCAGCTCCGGCCGCAGCACCTACGAGCAGTACTTC. Protein: CASSSGRSTYEQYF.

V is TRBV25-1 and J is TRBJ2-1; the match to TRBD2 covers 10 bases. The CDR3 totals 16 residues. From germline, CDR1 is MGHDK and CDR2 SYGVNS. V was pared by 6 bases and J by 1 base, with 6 bases of the junction left unmatched. This chain's CDR3 is CASRAILAGSYNEQFF. The CDR3 bases are TGTGCCAGCAGGGCGATACTAGCGGGGTCCTACAATGAGCAGTTCTTC.

This clone was seen only a few times. The chain links TRBV2 to TRBJ2-3, with D possibly being TRBD2 (5 bases). The CDR3 is made up of 14 amino acids. The V and J ends lost 3 bases and 6 bases respectively, with 13 bases between them. The germline gives CDR1 SNHLY, CDR2 FYNNEI. The CDR3 DNA reads TGTGCCAGCAGTGACAGGCCTACGGGGGATACGCAGTATTTT. Translating it yields CASSDRPTGDTQYF.

The chain links TRBV5-1 to TRBJ2-1, with TRBD2 identical over 10 bases. This CDR3 is built from 14 residues. Unmatched junction bases numbered 6, after V lost 4 bases and J lost 8 bases. Germline V gives CDR1 SGHRS, CDR2 YFSETQ. The CDR3 loop is CASSGAGGFDEQFF. The CDR3 coding sequence is TGCGCCAGCAGCGGAGCGGGAGGGTTCGATGAGCAGTTCTTC.

The chain joins TRBV30 to TRBJ2-4; D possibly uses TRBD1 or TRBD2 (5 bases each). Germline CDR1 is GTSNPN and CDR2 is SVGIG (reference sequence). The V and J ends lost 3 bases and 0 bases respectively, with 15 bases between them. CDR3 length: 16 residues. CDR3: CAWRPPGLPAKNIQYF. Written as DNA, the CDR3 is TGTGCCTGGAGACCCCCGGGGCTGCCAGCCAAAAACATTCAGTACTTC.

The genes are TRBV2 and TRBJ2-1; 7 bases align to TRBD2. The CDR3 length is 13 residues. The germline V gene has CDR1 SNHLY and CDR2 FYNNEI. After removal of 5 bases from V and 12 bases from J, the junction contained 10 bases not matched to a gene. In nucleotides, the CDR3 is TGTGCCAGCAGTCCTCCGGGACTACCGTCGCAGTTCTTC. Amino acid sequence: CASSPPGLPSQFF.

V usage is TRBV11-2 and J usage is TRBJ2-4, with 8 bases identical to TRBD1. Germline CDR1 is SGHAT and CDR2 is FQNNGV. The length of the CDR3 is 18 residues. Trimming took 4 bases from V and 1 from J; bases not matched to a gene: 12. CDR3 nucleotide sequence: TGTGCCAGCAGCTCCGTCCGGACAGGGTATGAGGCCAAAAACATTCAGTACTTC. Protein: CASSSVRTGYEAKNIQYF.

The rearrangement joins TRBV27 to TRBJ1-2; TRBD1 is a possible D gene (6 bases). V was clipped by 3 bases and J by 3 bases, with 8 bases between them. The CDR3 is 13 residues long. Germline CDR1 and CDR2: MNHEY and SMNVEV (reference sequence). The CDR3 DNA is TGTGCCAGCAGTTTGCACAGGGACTATGGCTACACCTTC. Protein: CASSLHRDYGYTF.

This chain uses TRBV30 with TRBJ2-7; D uncertain. CDR3 length: 13 residues. Trimming shortened V by 5 bases and J by 3 bases, and 14 bases separated the two germline ends. The V gene's germline CDR1 is GTSNPN and CDR2 SVGIG (reference sequence). The CDR3 sequence is CAWGGRASYEQYF. CDR3 nucleotide sequence: TGTGCCTGGGGCGGTCGGGCAAGCTACGAGCAGTACTTC.

The sample holds many counts of this clone. The chain links TRBV10-3 to TRBJ2-1; D call uncertain. This CDR3 has 14 residues. V was shortened by 4 bases and J by 10 bases, with 17 bases between the two germline ends. Germline CDR1 and CDR2: ENHRY and SYGVKD. CDR3 loop: CAISGNEAVGEQFF. The CDR3 bases are TGTGCCATCAGTGGAAACGAGGCGGTCGGGGAGCAGTTCTTC.

The chain couples TRBV7-2 to TRBJ2-7; D possibly corresponds to TRBD1 (5 bases). The CDR3 totals 15 residues. Germline CDR1 and CDR2: SGHTA and FQGNSA. The germline V and J ends were trimmed by 2 bases and 2 bases, with 13 bases remaining between them. CDR3 DNA: TGTGCCAGCAGCTTACAGGGAACCAACCCCTACGAGCAGTACTTC. Its translation is CASSLQGTNPYEQYF.

V is TRBV7-9 and J is TRBJ2-7; 8 bases map to TRBD1. With 7 bases clipped from V and 6 bases from J, the junction kept 11 bases outside the gene matches. The CDR3 is 14 amino acids. Germline assignment: CDR1 SEHNR and CDR2 FQNEAQ (reference sequence). CDR3 residues: CASTKQGEVREQYF. Here the CDR3 DNA reads TGTGCCAGCACCAAACAGGGGGAGGTCCGCGAGCAGTACTTC.

V and J are TRBV30 and TRBJ2-3, with TRBD2 identical over 7 bases. The junction had 9 bases not matched to a gene; V was cut back by 4 bases and J by 5 bases. The CDR3 totals 14 residues. Germline V gene lookup returns CDR1 GTSNPN and CDR2 SVGIG (reference sequence). CDR3 in amino acids: CAWNGAGAEDTQYF. CDR3 coding DNA: TGTGCCTGGAATGGTGCGGGAGCGGAAGATACGCAGTATTTT.

This chain links TRBV4-1 with TRBJ1-1; no firm D call. The CDR3 covers 15 residues. Trimming took off 4 bases at V and 0 bases at J, with 12 bases between the two ends. The germline gives CDR1 MGHRA, CDR2 YSYEKL. This CDR3 reads CASSRTYRVNTEAFF. In nucleotides, the CDR3 is TGCGCCAGCAGCCGTACCTACAGAGTGAACACTGAAGCTTTCTTT.

The chain joins TRBV27 to TRBJ2-5; 10 bases map to TRBD1. The CDR3 loop spans 15 amino acids. Germline V gene sequence: CDR1 MNHEY, CDR2 SMNVEV (reference sequence). Trimming at V came to 6 bases and at J to 4 bases, leaving 8 bases not matched to a gene. The CDR3, as DNA: TGTGCCAGCAGCTGGGGACAGGGGATTGTAGAGACCCAGTACTTC. Translating gives CASSWGQGIVETQYF.

The chain combines TRBV30 with TRBJ2-5, with D perhaps TRBD1 or TRBD2 (5 bases each). This CDR3 is built from 13 residues. Per the germline V gene, CDR1 is GTSNPN and CDR2 is SVGIG (reference sequence). V gave up 6 bases and J gave up 5 bases, with 16 bases separating them. The CDR3 DNA sequence: TGTGCCTGCTCTGGAACAGGCGGGGAGACCCAGTACTTC. Amino acids: CACSGTGGETQYF.

A few counts support this clone. The chain uses TRBV5-6 and TRBJ2-1; D may be TRBD2 (5 bases). The V end lost 5 bases, the J end lost 6 bases, and 21 bases lay between the germline ends. The CDR3 is made up of 16 amino acids. Germline V gene sequence: CDR1 SGHDT, CDR2 YYEEEE. Here the CDR3 reads CASSPLRVGGGNEQFF. The CDR3 bases are TGTGCCAGCAGTCCATTGAGGGTCGGAGGTGGCAATGAGCAGTTCTTC.

The chain uses TRBV29-1 and TRBJ2-3; D ambiguous. Trimming pared 3 bases from V and 6 bases from J, leaving 7 bases between. Germline CDR1 and CDR2: SQVTM and ANQGSEA. This CDR3 spans 11 amino acids. This chain's CDR3 is CSVDPNDTQYF. The CDR3 DNA follows: TGCAGCGTTGACCCAAACGATACGCAGTATTTT.

The V call is TRBV30, the J call TRBJ1-1; D is perhaps TRBD1 (5 bases). The CDR3 is made up of 11 amino acids. In germline, CDR1 is GTSNPN, CDR2 SVGIG (reference sequence). Trimming cost V 5 bases and J 10 bases, with 14 bases left between them. The CDR3 coding sequence is TGTGCCTGGGCGAGCGGGGGTTCAGCTTTCTTT. Its translation is CAWASGGSAFF.

This clone was seen only a few times. The chain carries TRBV30 and TRBJ2-7; no clear D gene. This CDR3 spans 14 amino acids. Between the trimmed V and J ends, which lost 1 base and 2 bases, there was a span of 12 bases. In germline, CDR1 is GTSNPN, CDR2 SVGIG (reference sequence). CDR3 amino acids: CAWSGLDRTYEQYF. The CDR3, as DNA: TGTGCCTGGAGTGGTTTGGACCGAACCTACGAGCAGTACTTC.

The rearrangement links TRBV30 to TRBJ1-5, with TRBD1 as a possible D gene (5 bases). The CDR3 is 14 amino acids. The V end lost 4 bases, the J end lost 7 bases, and 17 bases lay between the germline ends. CDR1 is GTSNPN and CDR2 is SVGIG in the germline V gene (reference sequence). CDR3 sequence: CAWTPGGTGQPQHF. CDR3 DNA sequence: TGTGCCTGGACCCCGGGGGGTACTGGACAGCCCCAGCATTTT.

This clone has only a few counts. The chain links TRBV29-1 to TRBJ2-3; possibly TRBD2 for D (5 bases). The CDR3 extends over 14 amino acids. Per germline, CDR1 SQVTM and CDR2 ANQGSEA. Between the trimmed V and J ends, which lost 5 bases and 3 bases, there was a span of 15 bases. In nucleotides, the CDR3 is TGCAGCGTTCACCGGGGTCTTAGAACAGATACGCAGTATTTT. This sequence encodes CSVHRGLRTDTQYF.

This clone came up once. The chain uses TRBV2 and TRBJ2-3, with D tentatively TRBD1 or TRBD2 (5 bases each). Trimming took 8 bases from V and 0 from J, leaving 6 bases between them. The CDR3 length is 12 residues. CDR1 SNHLY and CDR2 FYNNEI come from the germline V gene. Written as DNA, the CDR3 is TGTGCCAGCGGGGGAAGCACAGATACGCAGTATTTT. Amino acids: CASGGSTDTQYF.